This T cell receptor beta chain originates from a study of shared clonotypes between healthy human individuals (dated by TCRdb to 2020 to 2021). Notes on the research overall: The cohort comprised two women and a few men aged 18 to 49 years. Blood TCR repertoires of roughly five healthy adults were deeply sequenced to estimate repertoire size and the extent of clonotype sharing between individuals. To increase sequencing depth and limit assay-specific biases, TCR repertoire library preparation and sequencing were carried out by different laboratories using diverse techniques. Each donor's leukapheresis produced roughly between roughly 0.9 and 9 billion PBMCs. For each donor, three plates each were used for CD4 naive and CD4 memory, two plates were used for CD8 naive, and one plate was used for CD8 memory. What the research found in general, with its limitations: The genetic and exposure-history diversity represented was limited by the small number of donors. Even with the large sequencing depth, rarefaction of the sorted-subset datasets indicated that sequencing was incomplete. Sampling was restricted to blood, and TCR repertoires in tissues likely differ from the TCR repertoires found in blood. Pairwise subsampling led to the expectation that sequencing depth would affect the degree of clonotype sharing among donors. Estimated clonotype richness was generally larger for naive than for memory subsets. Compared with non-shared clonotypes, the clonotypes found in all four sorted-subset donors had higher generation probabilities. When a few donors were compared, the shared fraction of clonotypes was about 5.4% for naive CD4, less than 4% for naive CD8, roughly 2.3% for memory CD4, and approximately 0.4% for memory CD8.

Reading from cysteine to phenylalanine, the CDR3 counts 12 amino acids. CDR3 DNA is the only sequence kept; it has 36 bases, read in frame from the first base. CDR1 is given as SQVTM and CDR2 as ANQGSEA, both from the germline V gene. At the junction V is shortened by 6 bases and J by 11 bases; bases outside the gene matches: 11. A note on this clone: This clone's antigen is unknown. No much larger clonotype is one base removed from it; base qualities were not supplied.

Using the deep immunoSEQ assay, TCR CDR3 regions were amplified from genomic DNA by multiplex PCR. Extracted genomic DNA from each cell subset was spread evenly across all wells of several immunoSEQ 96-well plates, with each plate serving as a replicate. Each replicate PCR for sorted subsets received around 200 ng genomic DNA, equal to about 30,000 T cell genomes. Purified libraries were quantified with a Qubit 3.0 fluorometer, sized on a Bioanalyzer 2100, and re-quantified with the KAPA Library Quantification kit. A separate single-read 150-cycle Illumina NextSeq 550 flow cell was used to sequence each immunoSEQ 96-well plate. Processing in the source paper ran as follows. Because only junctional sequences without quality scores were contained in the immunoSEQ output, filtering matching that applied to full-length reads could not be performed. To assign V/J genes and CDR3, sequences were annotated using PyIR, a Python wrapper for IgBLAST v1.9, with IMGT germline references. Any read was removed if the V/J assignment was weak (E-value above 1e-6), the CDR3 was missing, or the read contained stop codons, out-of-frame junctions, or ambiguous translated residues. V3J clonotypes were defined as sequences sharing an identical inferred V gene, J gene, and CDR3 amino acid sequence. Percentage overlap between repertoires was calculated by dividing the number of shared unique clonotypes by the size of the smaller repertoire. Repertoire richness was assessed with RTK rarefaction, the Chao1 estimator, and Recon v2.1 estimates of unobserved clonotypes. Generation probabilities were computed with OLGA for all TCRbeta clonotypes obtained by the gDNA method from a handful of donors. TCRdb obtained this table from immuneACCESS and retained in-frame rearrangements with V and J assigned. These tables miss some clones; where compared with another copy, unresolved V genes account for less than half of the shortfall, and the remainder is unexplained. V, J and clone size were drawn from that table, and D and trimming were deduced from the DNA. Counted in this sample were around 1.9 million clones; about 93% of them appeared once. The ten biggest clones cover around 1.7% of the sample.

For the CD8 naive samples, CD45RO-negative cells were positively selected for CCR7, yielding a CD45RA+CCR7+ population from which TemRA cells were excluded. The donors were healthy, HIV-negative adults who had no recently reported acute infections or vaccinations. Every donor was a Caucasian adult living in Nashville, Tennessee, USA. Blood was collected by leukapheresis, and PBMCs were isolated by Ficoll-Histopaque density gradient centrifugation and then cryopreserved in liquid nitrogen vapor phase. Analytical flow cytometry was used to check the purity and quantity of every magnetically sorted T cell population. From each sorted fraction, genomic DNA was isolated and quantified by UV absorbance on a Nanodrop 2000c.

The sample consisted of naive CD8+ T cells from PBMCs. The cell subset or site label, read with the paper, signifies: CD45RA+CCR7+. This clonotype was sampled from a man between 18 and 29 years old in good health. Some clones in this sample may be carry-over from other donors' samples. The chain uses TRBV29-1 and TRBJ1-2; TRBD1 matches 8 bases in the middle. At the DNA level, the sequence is TGCAGCGTCCTGGACAGGGAACTGCCTTACACCTTC. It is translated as CSVLDRELPYTF. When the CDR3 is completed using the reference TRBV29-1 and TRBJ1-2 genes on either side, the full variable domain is SAVISQKPSRDICQRGTSLTIQCQVDSQVTMMFWYRQQPGQSLTLIATANQGSEATYESGFVIDKFPISRPNLTFSTLTVSNMSPEDSSIYLCSVLDRELPYTFGSGTRLTVV.